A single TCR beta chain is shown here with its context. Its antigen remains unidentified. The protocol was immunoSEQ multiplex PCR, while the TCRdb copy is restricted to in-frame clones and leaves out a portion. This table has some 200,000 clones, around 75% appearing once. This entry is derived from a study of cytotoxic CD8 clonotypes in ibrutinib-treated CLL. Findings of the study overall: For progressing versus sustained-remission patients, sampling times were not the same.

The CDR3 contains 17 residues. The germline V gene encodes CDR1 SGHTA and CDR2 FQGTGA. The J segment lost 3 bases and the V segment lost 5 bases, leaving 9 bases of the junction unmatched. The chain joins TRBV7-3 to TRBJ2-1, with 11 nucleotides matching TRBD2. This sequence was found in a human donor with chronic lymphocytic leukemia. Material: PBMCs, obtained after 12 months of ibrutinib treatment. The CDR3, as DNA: TGTGCCAGCAGCCACTCCGGGACTAGCGGCCGCTACAATGAGCAGTTCTTC. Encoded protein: CASSHSGTSGRYNEQFF.